In its sample, the clone carrying this T cell receptor beta chain was seen many times. This sample's time point: newly diagnosed GD, antithyroid drugs for less than 3 months. TCR sequences were obtained from RNA taken from PBMCs. This sample stems from a study of regulatory T cells in long-lasting Graves disease. HTBI primers from iRepertoire and Arm-PCR of CDR3 regions yielded the TCR beta libraries. TCRdb processed the multiplex PCR reads anew with MiXCR; each CDR3 protein has one entry. The profile shows about 430,000 distinct CDR3 sequences, about 15% of them singletons. These data were likewise used in another study, on T cells in Graves' hyperthyroidism and ophthalmopathy. As that report states: Most thyroid clonotypes with frequency above 0.001 were detected in blood. From stable hyperthyroidism, ophthalmopathy was separated by a 13 V-J model.

This sequence originates from a woman in her thirties or forties with Graves disease. Sequencing was performed on peripheral blood mononuclear cells (PBMCs), taken at new diagnosis, from a patient treated with antithyroid drugs.

The CDR3 coding sequence is TGTGCCAGCAGCCATCAAGGGCTAGCGGGAGCCAAGAACACCGGGGAGCTGTTTTTT. Translating gives CASSHQGLAGAKNTGELFF. The V call is TRBV7-3, the J call TRBJ2-2; 10 positions match TRBD2. The CDR3 loop spans 19 amino acids. Germline V gene data show CDR1 as SGHTA and CDR2 as FQGTGA. Germline trimming cut 5 bases from V and 1 base from J; bases unmatched to any gene: 13.